Reported below is one T cell receptor (beta chain). Its antigen is unidentified. The entry originates in a study of cytomegalovirus exposure and HLA in healthy donors. Findings and caveats of the study: CMV antigen specificity of a few CMV-associated chains was confirmed in vitro.

Primers included in the PCR were 60 Vbeta and 13 Jbeta primers. Sequencing was performed with immunoSEQ multiplex PCR; in TCRdb, only in-frame clones are kept and a portion is missing. The sample includes 150,000 to 200,000 clones, around 80% of them seen just once. CDR3 length: 13 residues. CDR1 and CDR2 (germline): LGHNA, YSLEER. The junction had 6 bases not matched to a gene; V was cut back by 0 bases and J by 11 bases. What was sequenced was PBMCs. The chain combines TRBV4-3 with TRBJ2-5; 7 bases agree with TRBD1. This receptor was identified in a woman in her twenties or thirties in good health and CMV-seropositive. CDR3 nucleotide sequence: TGCGCCAGCAGCCAAGAAAACACAGGGGAGCAGTACTTC. This sequence encodes CASSQENTGEQYF.